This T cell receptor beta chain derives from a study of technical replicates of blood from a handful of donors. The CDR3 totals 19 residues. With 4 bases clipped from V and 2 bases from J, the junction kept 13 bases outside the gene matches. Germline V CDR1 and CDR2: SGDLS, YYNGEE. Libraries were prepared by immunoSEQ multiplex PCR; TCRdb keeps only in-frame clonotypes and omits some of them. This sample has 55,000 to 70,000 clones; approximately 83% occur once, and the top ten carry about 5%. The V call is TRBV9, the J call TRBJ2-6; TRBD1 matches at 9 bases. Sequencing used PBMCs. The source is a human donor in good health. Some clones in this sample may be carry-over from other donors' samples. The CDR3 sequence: CASSPRGGQGIAGANVLTF. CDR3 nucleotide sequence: TGTGCCAGCAGCCCGAGGGGGGGACAGGGCATTGCTGGGGCCAACGTCCTGACTTTC. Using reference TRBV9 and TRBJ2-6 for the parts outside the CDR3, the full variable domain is DSGVTQTPKHLITATGQRVTLRCSPRSGDLSVYWYQQSLDQGLQFLIQYYNGEERAKGNILERFSAQQFPDLHSELNLSSLELGDSALYFCASSPRGGQGIAGANVLTFGAGSRLTVL.